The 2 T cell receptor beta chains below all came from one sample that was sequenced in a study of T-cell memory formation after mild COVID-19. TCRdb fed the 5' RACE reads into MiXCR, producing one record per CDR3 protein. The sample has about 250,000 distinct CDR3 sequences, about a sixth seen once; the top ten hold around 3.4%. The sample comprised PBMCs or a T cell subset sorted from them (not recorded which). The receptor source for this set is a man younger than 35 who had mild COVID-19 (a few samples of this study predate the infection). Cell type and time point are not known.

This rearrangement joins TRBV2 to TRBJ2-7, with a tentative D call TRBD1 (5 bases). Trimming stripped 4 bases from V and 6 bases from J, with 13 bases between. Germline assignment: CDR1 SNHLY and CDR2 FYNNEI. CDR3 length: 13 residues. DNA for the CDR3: TGTGCCAGCAGTGTATGGACACCCGGCGAGCAGTACGTC. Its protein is CASSVWTPGEQYV.

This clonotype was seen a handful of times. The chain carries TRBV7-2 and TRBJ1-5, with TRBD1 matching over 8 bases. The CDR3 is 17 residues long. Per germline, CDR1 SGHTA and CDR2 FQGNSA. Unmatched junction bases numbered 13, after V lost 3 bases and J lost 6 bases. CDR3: CASSFGSRTGTSQPQHF. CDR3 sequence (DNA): TGTGCCAGCAGCTTCGGATCCCGGACAGGGACCAGTCAGCCCCAGCATTTT.